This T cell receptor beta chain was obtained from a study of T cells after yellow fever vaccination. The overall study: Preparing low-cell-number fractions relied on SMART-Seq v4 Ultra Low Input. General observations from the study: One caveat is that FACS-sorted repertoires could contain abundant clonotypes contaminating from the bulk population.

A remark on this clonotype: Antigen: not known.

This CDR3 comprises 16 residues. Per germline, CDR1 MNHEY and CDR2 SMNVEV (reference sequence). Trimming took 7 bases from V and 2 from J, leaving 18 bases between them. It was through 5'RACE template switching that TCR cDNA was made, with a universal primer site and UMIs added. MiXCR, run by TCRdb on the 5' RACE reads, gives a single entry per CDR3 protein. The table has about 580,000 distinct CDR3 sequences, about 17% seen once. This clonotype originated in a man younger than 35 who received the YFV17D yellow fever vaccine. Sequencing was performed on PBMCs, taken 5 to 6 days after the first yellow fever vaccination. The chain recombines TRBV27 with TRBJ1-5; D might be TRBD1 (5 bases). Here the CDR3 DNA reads TGTGCCAGCACCTGGGGGGGGACGCAAGGCAATCAGCCCCAGCATTTT. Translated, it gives CASTWGGTQGNQPQHF.